The 16 T cell receptor beta chains presented below share a single source sample, sequenced in a study of blood T cell repertoires in COVID-19. Clones were read by immunoSEQ multiplex PCR, and TCRdb kept only the in-frame ones, dropping some. The sample carries roughly 100,000 clones, around 88% recorded once. The source material was peripheral blood. The receptors come from a woman aged 80 or older with acute or convalescent COVID-19.

The chain is built from TRBV7-4 and TRBJ1-3; possible D gene TRBD1, 6 bases. Per the germline V gene, CDR1 is SGHVT and CDR2 is SQSDAQ. Trimming cost V 0 bases and J 9 bases, with 12 bases left between them. The CDR3 extends over 14 amino acids. The CDR3 protein is CASSLAGLGATIYF. CDR3 bases: TGTGCCAGCAGCTTAGCGGGGTTGGGGGCCACCATATATTTT.

The chain couples TRBV28 to TRBJ2-7, with unresolved D. CDR3 size: 15 residues. V was cut by 6 bases and J by 3 bases, with 18 bases left in between. Germline V gives CDR1 MDHEN, CDR2 SYDVKM. The CDR3 sequence: CASSPSRVPVYEQYF. The CDR3 nucleotides read TGTGCCAGCAGCCCGTCCCGGGTCCCGGTCTACGAGCAGTACTTC. The complete variable domain, with remaining parts taken from reference TRBV28 and TRBJ2-7, reads DVKVTQSSRYLVKRTGEKVFLECVQDMDHENMFWYRQDPGLGLRLIYFSYDVKMKEKGDIPEGYSVSREKKERFSLILESASTNQTSMYLCASSPSRVPVYEQYFGPGTRLTVT.

This clone was observed once. The CDR3 region has the DNA TGTGCCAGCAGCCAAGCGTCAGGGGGGCGGTACGAGCAGTACTTC. Translation gives CASSQASGGRYEQYF. The chain uses TRBV3-1 (or the pseudogene TRBV3-2) and TRBJ2-7; D may be TRBD1 (7 bases). Deletions cut 1 base from V and 4 bases from J, with 14 bases between. This CDR3 has 15 residues. The germline V gene encodes CDR1 LGHDT and CDR2 YNNKEL (reference sequence).

The chain carries TRBV5-1 and TRBJ1-3; weak D call: TRBD1 (5 bases). V was shortened by 0 bases and J by 1 base, with 8 bases between the two germline ends. CDR3 length: 15 residues. Germline V gene sequence: CDR1 SGHRS, CDR2 YFSETQ. The DNA for the CDR3 is TGCGCCAGCAGCTTGGGTGACAGTTCTGGAAACACCATATATTTT. This sequence encodes CASSLGDSSGNTIYF.

The J gene is TRBJ1-3, the V gene TRBV10-2, with 12 nucleotides matching TRBD1. V lost 7 bases, J lost 7 bases, and 11 bases stayed unmatched. The CDR3 is 16 residues long. The V gene's germline CDR1 is WSHSY and CDR2 SAAADI. The CDR3 DNA sequence: TGCGCCAGCACTCAAAGAACCGGGACAGGGGGCAACACCATATATTTT. It codes for CASTQRTGTGGNTIYF.

This clone was found a few times. J is TRBJ1-3 and V is TRBV27; possible D gene TRBD1, 5 bases. Trimming pared 0 bases from V and 5 bases from J, leaving 14 bases between. The CDR3 is 16 amino acids. Germline V CDR1 and CDR2: MNHEY, SMNVEV (reference sequence). This chain's CDR3 is CASSLSPPDSRNTIYF. DNA of the CDR3: TGTGCCAGCAGTTTATCCCCTCCTGACAGTAGAAACACCATATATTTT.

The chain recombines TRBV9 with TRBJ1-2; D possibly corresponds to TRBD1 (6 bases). The CDR3 consists of 15 residues. V lost 3 bases, J lost 0 bases, and 12 bases lay in between. CDR1 is SGDLS, CDR2 YYNGEE, per germline. CDR3 DNA sequence: TGTGCCAGCAGCGCCCAGGGGATTGCTAACTATGGCTACACCTTC. Amino acids: CASSAQGIANYGYTF. Variable domain in full (rest from reference TRBV9 and TRBJ1-2): DSGVTQTPKHLITATGQRVTLRCSPRSGDLSVYWYQQSLDQGLQFLIQYYNGEERAKGNILERFSAQQFPDLHSELNLSSLELGDSALYFCASSAQGIANYGYTFGSGTRLTVV.

The chain couples TRBV5-1 to TRBJ1-6, with D perhaps matching TRBD1 (5 bases). Trimming left V 2 bases short and J 6 bases short, with 15 bases between. The germline CDR1 and CDR2 sequences are SGHRS and YFSETQ. This CDR3 spans 16 amino acids. Here the CDR3 DNA reads TGCGCCAGCAGCTTATCAGTCCAGGGTTTTAATTCACCCCTCCACTTT. Translating gives CASSLSVQGFNSPLHF.

The chain joins TRBV3-1 (or the pseudogene TRBV3-2) to TRBJ1-3, with D unclear. Trimming removed 5 bases from V and 3 bases from J, with 5 bases in between. This CDR3 contains 12 residues. Germline V CDR1 and CDR2: LGHDT, YNNKEL (reference sequence). The CDR3 reads CASSSNGNTIYF. CDR3 in DNA: TGTGCCAGCAGCTCAAATGGAAACACCATATATTTT.

J is TRBJ1-6 and V is TRBV10-3; D is perhaps TRBD1 (6 bases). This CDR3 is built from 15 residues. Germline CDR1 ENHRY, CDR2 SYGVKD. V lost 0 bases, J lost 8 bases, and 11 bases lay in between. The CDR3 DNA reads TGTGCCATCAGTGAGTCGGCAGGGGTTCATTCACCCCTCCACTTT. This encodes CAISESAGVHSPLHF.

V is TRBV11-3 and J is TRBJ2-7; 14 nucleotides align to TRBD2. The CDR3 has 18 residues. V trimming: 5 bases; J trimming: 6 bases; junction bases outside the gene matches: 15. Germline CDR1 SGHNT, CDR2 YENEEA. CDR3 sequence reads: CASSRTSGGPPSLGEQYF. CDR3 sequence (DNA): TGTGCCAGCAGCCGGACTAGCGGGGGGCCGCCGTCGTTGGGCGAGCAGTACTTC.

V and J are TRBV11-3 and TRBJ2-5; TRBD2 aligns across 8 bases. Germline CDR1 and CDR2: SGHNT and YENEEA. This CDR3 region has 17 residues. Trimming took 1 base from V and 2 from J; bases not matched to a gene: 9. The CDR3 reads CASSLAVGGARQETQYF. For the CDR3, the DNA is TGTGCCAGCAGCTTAGCGGTCGGGGGGGCGCGGCAAGAGACCCAGTACTTC.

V and J are TRBV19 and TRBJ2-7; unclear D gene. Looked up from germline, CDR1 is LNHDA and CDR2 is SQIVND (reference sequence). The CDR3 covers 15 residues. V was trimmed by 3 bases and J by 0 bases, leaving 12 bases between them. The chain's CDR3 is CASSIYFSSSYEQYF. CDR3 DNA sequence: TGTGCCAGTAGTATCTACTTCTCGAGCTCCTACGAGCAGTACTTC.

The chain uses TRBV2 and TRBJ2-2, with D possibly TRBD1 on 6 matching bases. V lost 7 bases, J lost 0 bases, and 9 bases lay in between. The CDR3 covers 14 residues. Germline CDR1 reads SNHLY; CDR2 reads FYNNEI. CDR3 sequence reads: CASIWTANTGELFF. As DNA, the CDR3 is TGTGCCAGCATATGGACAGCGAACACCGGGGAGCTGTTTTTT. Variable domain in full (rest from reference TRBV2 and TRBJ2-2): EPEVTQTPSHQVTQMGQEVILRCVPISNHLYFYWYRQILGQKVEFLVSFYNNEISEKSEIFDDQFSVERPDGSNFTLKIRSTKLEDSAMYFCASIWTANTGELFFGEGSRLTVL.

The chain recombines TRBV29-1 with TRBJ1-1, with 9 positions matching TRBD1. This CDR3 is built from 12 residues. Germline CDR1 reads SQVTM; CDR2 reads ANQGSEA. The V gene end was trimmed by 4 bases and the J gene end by 5 bases; junction bases not matched to a gene: 2. The CDR3 reads CSVGTGVTEAFF. CDR3 in DNA: TGCAGCGTTGGGACAGGGGTTACTGAAGCTTTCTTT. Filled out from reference TRBV29-1 and TRBJ1-1, the complete variable domain reads SAVISQKPSRDICQRGTSLTIQCQVDSQVTMMFWYRQQPGQSLTLIATANQGSEATYESGFVIDKFPISRPNLTFSTLTVSNMSPEDSSIYLCSVGTGVTEAFFGQGTRLTVV.

This sequence joins TRBV19 and TRBJ1-1; 7 nucleotides line up with TRBD1. Germline CDR1 and CDR2: LNHDA and SQIVND (reference sequence). V trimming: 5 bases; J trimming: 1 base; junction bases outside the gene matches: 7. CDR3 length: 15 residues. The CDR3 region is CASSRQGPTNTEAFF. The DNA for the CDR3 is TGTGCCAGTAGTCGACAGGGACCAACGAACACTGAAGCTTTCTTT.